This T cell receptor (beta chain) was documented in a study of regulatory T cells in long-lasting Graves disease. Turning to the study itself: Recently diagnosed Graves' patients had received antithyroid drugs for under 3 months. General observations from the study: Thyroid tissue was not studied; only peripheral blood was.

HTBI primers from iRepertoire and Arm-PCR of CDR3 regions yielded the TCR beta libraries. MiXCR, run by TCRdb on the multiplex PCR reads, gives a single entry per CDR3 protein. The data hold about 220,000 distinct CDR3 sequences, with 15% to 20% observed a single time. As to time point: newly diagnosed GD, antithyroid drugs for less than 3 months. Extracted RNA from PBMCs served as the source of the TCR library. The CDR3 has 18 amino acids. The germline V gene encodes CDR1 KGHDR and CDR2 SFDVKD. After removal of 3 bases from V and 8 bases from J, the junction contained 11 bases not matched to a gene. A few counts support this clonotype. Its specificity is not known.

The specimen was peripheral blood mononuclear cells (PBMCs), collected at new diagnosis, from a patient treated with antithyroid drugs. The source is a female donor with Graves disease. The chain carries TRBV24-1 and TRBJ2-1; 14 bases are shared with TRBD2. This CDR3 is CATSDPGTSGGPIDEQFF. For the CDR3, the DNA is TGTGCCACCAGTGATCCCGGGACTAGCGGGGGCCCGATCGATGAGCAGTTCTTC.